The present T cell receptor beta chain was sequenced within a study of regulatory T cells in long-lasting Graves disease. The overall study: Antithyroid drugs had been taken by newly diagnosed Graves' patients for under 3 months.

The time point denotes: newly diagnosed GD, antithyroid drugs for less than 3 months. Making the TCR library involved RNA that had been extracted from PBMCs. Graves' disease was diagnosed by American Thyroid Association guidelines. iRepertoire HTBI primers and Arm-PCR of CDR3 regions built TCR beta libraries. TCRdb fed the multiplex PCR reads into MiXCR, producing one record per CDR3 protein. Of about 610,000 distinct CDR3 sequences in the sample, around 16% are singletons; the top ten hold about 12%. The CDR3 loop spans 17 amino acids. Germline V gene data show CDR1 as SGHRS and CDR2 as YFSETQ. Trimming removed 1 base from V and 5 bases from J, with 22 bases in between. The sample also formed part of further work on T cells in Graves' hyperthyroidism and ophthalmopathy. That study adds: TCR CDR3 regions were first amplified by RT-PCR with HTBI primers.

The starting material was peripheral blood mononuclear cells (PBMCs), obtained at new diagnosis, from a patient treated with antithyroid drugs. The sequence derives from a man aged 18-30 years with Graves disease. The V and J genes are TRBV5-1 and TRBJ2-7; D tentatively fits TRBD1 or TRBD2 (6 bases each). The CDR3 is CASSLRPGARAINEQYF. The CDR3 DNA reads TGCGCCAGCAGCTTGAGGCCGGGGGCCAGGGCCATCAACGAGCAGTACTTC.